This TCR gamma chain was identified during a study of γδ T cells in repeated Plasmodium falciparum infection. About the study: The natural-infection arm compared Malian children under seasonal malaria with matched Australian children. Samples were taken at baseline, before some infections, and 21 days after each. Study results and limitations: In Vdelta2-negative, largely Vdelta1+, gammadelta repertoires, repeated controlled infections appeared to drive clonal selection waves. Compared with Australian children, Malian Vdelta2-negative repertoires seemed more clonal, less diverse, less shared.

This clone was seen more than once but under ten times. Antigen unknown. A far bigger clonotype differs at one base, so this is likely a read error. Other DNA variants within this sample encode the same CDR3. TCRdb reran clone calling via CATT on the multiplex PCR reads. The sample lists 27,000 or so gamma-chain clones, 1.4% to 1.5% occurring once. V shed 2 bases and J 10 bases; nucleotides not matched to a gene: 14. Germline values: CDR1 GITISATS, CDR2 ISYDGTV (reference sequence). The CDR3 consists of 18 residues. Bulk repertoires came from Vgamma9/Vdelta2+ or Vdelta2-negative gammadelta T cells flow-sorted from PBMC.

The source is a pool of human donors (malaria-infected and uninfected, not separated). The specimen sequenced was gamma-delta T cells from blood. V gene TRGV9 combines with J gene TRGJP. The J gene, absent from TCRdb, was called here by matching the DNA to germline. The CDR3 sequence is CALWEDNKGELGKKIKVF. The CDR3 region has the DNA TGTGCCTTGTGGGAGGACAATAAGGGGGAATTGGGCAAAAAAATCAAGGTATTT.